This T cell receptor beta chain originates from a study of blood T cells in healthy people across ages. Study at large: Template switching retrieved approximately one barcoded beta molecule for each two T cells. Findings and limits, study-wide: Measured against age, TCR beta diversity per million T cells decreased in a roughly linear manner.

Combining a sample-barcoded 5' primer with a J-beta primer mix, a second PCR ran for roughly 7 to 11 cycles. Each cDNA molecule carried a tag from a template-switch adaptor that contained 12 random nucleotides. TCRdb re-derived calls from the 5' RACE reads in MiXCR, one entry per CDR3 protein. The profile covers around 1,800,000 distinct CDR3 sequences, with approximately 40% appearing a single time and more than 20% taken by the ten largest. J was trimmed by 4 bases and V by 5 bases; bases with no gene match: 10. Looked up from germline, CDR1 is MNHEY and CDR2 is SVGAGI. CDR3 length: 15 amino acids. This clonotype was seen more than once but under ten times. Its antigen is currently unknown. Isolation recovered at least 6.5 million PBMCs from every sample.

Sequences were obtained from blood. This TCR was sampled from a human donor in good health. The rearrangement links TRBV6-5 to TRBJ1-2, with 7 bases matching TRBD1. The CDR3 nucleotides read TGTGCCAGCAGTCGCACAGGGGTAGCGACCTATGGCTACACCTTC. It is translated as CASSRTGVATYGYTF.